Listed below are T cell receptor beta chains from one sample, sequenced in a study of T-cell memory formation after mild COVID-19. TCRdb used MiXCR to reprocess the 5' RACE reads, holding one entry per CDR3 protein. Of more than 350,000 distinct CDR3 sequences listed, 15% to 20% are singletons. Sequenced input: PBMCs or a T cell subset sorted from them (not recorded which). The source of these receptors is a man between 18 and 29 years old who had mild COVID-19 (a few samples of this study predate the infection). Cell type and time point are not known. Each CDR3 is given with its conserved first and last residue. The D gene is left open where the match is weak. For some rows the clone size is stated as once, few or many, or as a class when expanded; others skip it.

d_gene	len	abundance	v_gene	j_gene	CDR3aa	CDR3nt
.	14	once	TRBV15	TRBJ1-2	CATSRQGLGYGYTF	TGTGCCACCAGCAGACAGGGGTTAGGCTATGGCTACACCTTC
.	13	.	TRBV3-1	TRBJ2-7	CASSQDTSWEQYF	TGTGCCAGCAGCCAAGATACGAGTTGGGAGCAGTACTTC
.	14	few	TRBV5-6	TRBJ2-1	CASSTTYRVKEQFF	TGTGCCAGCAGCACAACTTACAGGGTGAAGGAGCAGTTCTTC
.	11	.	TRBV29-1	TRBJ2-1	CSGVSYNEQFF	TGCAGCGGGGTCTCCTACAATGAGCAGTTCTTC
.	13	.	TRBV5-1	TRBJ1-6	CASSLGWGGPLHF	TGCGCCAGCAGCTTGGGTTGGGGAGGCCCCCTCCACTTT
.	17	.	TRBV28	TRBJ1-6	CASSLARRQTKGTPLHF	TGTGCCAGCAGTCTCGCGAGGAGACAGACTAAAGGGACACCCCTCCACTTT
.	14	few	TRBV7-7	TRBJ1-3	CASSPTPSGNTIYF	TGTGCCAGCAGCCCGACCCCCTCTGGAAACACCATATATTTT
.	13	few	TRBV11-2	TRBJ1-2	CASSLDEVYGYTF	TGTGCCAGCAGCTTAGACGAGGTCTATGGCTACACCTTC
.	13	few	TRBV11-2	TRBJ1-5	CASSRNSNQPQHF	TGTGCCAGCAGCCGGAACAGCAATCAGCCCCAGCATTTT
.	15	.	TRBV4-1	TRBJ1-2	CASSPDRNGVYGYTF	TGCGCCAGCAGCCCCGACAGGAACGGGGTCTATGGCTACACCTTC
.	13	.	TRBV12-3/TRBV12-4	TRBJ2-5	CASSSHSVGTQYF	TGTGCCAGCAGTTCTCATTCTGTAGGGACCCAGTACTTC
.	13	few	TRBV7-2	TRBJ1-3	CASSADSGNTIYF	TGTGCCAGCAGCGCAGACAGTGGAAACACCATATATTTT
TRBD2	18	many	TRBV7-2	TRBJ2-3	CASSVSPPVSGGWNTQYF	TGTGCCAGCAGCGTATCTCCTCCCGTCAGCGGGGGGTGGAATACGCAGTATTTT
.	16	.	TRBV28	TRBJ1-4	CASTEGGVFRNEKLFF	TGTGCCAGCACTGAGGGGGGCGTATTTAGGAATGAAAAACTGTTTTTT